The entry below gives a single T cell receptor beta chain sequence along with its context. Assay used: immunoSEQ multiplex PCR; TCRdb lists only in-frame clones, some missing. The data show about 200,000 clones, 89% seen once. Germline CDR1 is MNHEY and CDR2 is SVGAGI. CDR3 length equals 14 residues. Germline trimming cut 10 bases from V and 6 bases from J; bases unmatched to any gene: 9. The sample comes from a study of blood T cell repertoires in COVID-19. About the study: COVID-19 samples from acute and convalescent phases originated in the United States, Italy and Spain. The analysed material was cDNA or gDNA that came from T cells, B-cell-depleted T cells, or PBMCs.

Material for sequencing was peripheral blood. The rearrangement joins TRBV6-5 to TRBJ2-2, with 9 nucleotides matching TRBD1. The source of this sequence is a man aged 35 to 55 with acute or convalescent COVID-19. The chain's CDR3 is CATSRDRVSGELFF. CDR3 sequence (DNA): TGTGCCACCAGCCGGGACAGGGTTTCCGGGGAGCTGTTTTTT.